These T cell receptor beta chains were read from a single sample in a study of OX40 agonist ivuxolimab in advanced cancers. Produced via immunoSEQ multiplex PCR; TCRdb's table is partial and in-frame only. The table includes approximately 100,000 clones, roughly 90% detected once. The sample here was CD4+ or CD8+ T cells sorted from blood, taken in a trial of the OX40 agonist ivuxolimab. These receptors all stem from an adult with an advanced solid tumor such as melanoma, head and neck, liver or kidney cancer. Both conserved end residues are part of each CDR3. The order of the fields is D gene, V gene, J gene, clone size, CDR3 protein, CDR3 DNA. A D gene is named only where the DNA matches it firmly. Rows give clone size only sometimes, using once, few, many, or a class for an expanded clone.

.	TRBV19	TRBJ1-6	.	CASQRGPNSPLHF	TGTGCCAGCCAGCGGGGCCCCAATTCACCCCTCCACTTT
.	TRBV5-6	TRBJ2-5	.	CASSRRPQETQYF	TGTGCCAGCAGCCGACGCCCTCAAGAGACCCAGTACTTC
.	TRBV5-1	TRBJ2-3	.	CASSYSISTDTQYF	TGCGCCAGCAGCTACAGTATTAGCACAGATACGCAGTATTTT
.	TRBV6-1	TRBJ1-1	.	CASRESPYPEAFF	TGTGCCAGCAGGGAAAGTCCGTACCCTGAAGCTTTCTTT
.	TRBV6-5	TRBJ1-1	.	CASKISTGNTEAFF	TGTGCCAGCAAAATCTCGACCGGGAACACTGAAGCTTTCTTT
.	TRBV20-1	TRBJ2-7	once	CSANQGGEQYF	TGCAGTGCTAACCAGGGTGGCGAGCAGTACTTC
.	TRBV7-6	TRBJ1-3	.	CASSYVRGGSGNTIYF	TGTGCCAGCAGCTACGTCAGGGGAGGCTCTGGAAACACCATATATTTT
TRBD1	TRBV14	TRBJ1-2	few	CASSQSTGTGSFYGYTF	TGTGCCAGCAGCCAATCCACCGGGACAGGGAGTTTCTATGGCTACACCTTC
.	TRBV5-1	TRBJ1-1	.	CASSLGPGPNTEAFF	TGCGCCAGCAGCTTGGGGCCGGGGCCGAACACTGAAGCTTTCTTT
.	TRBV10-2	TRBJ2-7	.	CASSESGRSYEQYF	TGCGCCAGCAGTGAGTCGGGACGGAGCTACGAGCAGTACTTC
.	TRBV7-9	TRBJ2-7	.	CASSLEGSAERHF	TGTGCCAGCAGCTTAGAAGGGTCCGCCGAAAGACACTTC
.	TRBV6-6	TRBJ1-1	.	CASSYRGNTEAFF	TGTGCCAGCAGTTACCGGGGGAACACTGAAGCTTTCTTT
.	TRBV7-3	TRBJ1-1	.	CASSQRTAFF	TGTGCCAGCAGCCAAAGGACGGCTTTCTTT
.	TRBV11-2	TRBJ2-2	.	CASSLDRKTGELFF	TGTGCCAGCAGCTTAGATCGGAAAACAGGGGAGCTGTTTTTT
.	TRBV25-1	TRBJ2-7	once	CASSEWNGGVSYEQYF	TGTGCCAGCAGTGAATGGAACGGGGGCGTCTCCTACGAGCAGTACTTC
TRBD1	TRBV27	TRBJ2-3	.	CASKDRKYTDTQYF	TGTGCCAGCAAGGACAGGAAGTACACAGATACGCAGTATTTT
TRBD1	TRBV7-9	TRBJ2-5	.	CASSAGGQETQYF	TGTGCCAGCAGCGCAGGGGGCCAAGAGACCCAGTACTTC
.	TRBV6-1	TRBJ2-2	.	CAGTDRPNTGELFF	TGTGCCGGAACCGACAGGCCGAACACCGGGGAGCTGTTTTTT
.	TRBV30	TRBJ1-2	.	CAWSVSVGYTF	TGTGCCTGGAGTGTATCGGTTGGCTACACCTTC
.	TRBV11-2	TRBJ1-2	.	CASTPGLLPHYGYTF	TGTGCCAGCACCCCCGGCCTCCTCCCCCACTATGGCTACACCTTC
TRBD2	TRBV7-3	TRBJ2-2	.	CASSFYSGGARGELFF	TGTGCCAGCAGCTTCTATAGCGGGGGGGCCCGCGGGGAGCTGTTTTTT
.	TRBV9	TRBJ2-3	.	CASSAYRDPDTQYF	TGTGCCAGCAGCGCCTACAGGGACCCAGATACGCAGTATTTT
.	TRBV7-2	TRBJ1-1	.	CASSFLGRTEAFF	TGTGCCAGCAGCTTTCTGGGGAGGACTGAAGCTTTCTTT
.	TRBV27	TRBJ2-7	.	CASSPGTQTSYEQYF	TGTGCCAGCAGCCCCGGGACTCAGACCTCCTACGAGCAGTACTTC
TRBD2	TRBV9	TRBJ2-7	.	CASSLSTGRGGHEQYF	TGTGCCAGCAGCCTGTCCACGGGGCGGGGGGGCCACGAGCAGTACTTC
.	TRBV7-7	TRBJ2-3	.	CASSLLGTTTDTQYF	TGTGCCAGCAGCCTACTAGGGACAACCACAGATACGCAGTATTTT
.	TRBV2	TRBJ2-2	.	CASSVSAPNTGELFF	TGTGCCAGCAGTGTAAGTGCCCCGAACACCGGGGAGCTGTTTTTT
.	TRBV19	TRBJ1-4	.	CASNTDSATNEKLFF	TGTGCCAGTAATACGGACAGTGCAACTAATGAAAAACTGTTTTTT
.	TRBV5-5	TRBJ1-1	.	CASSLQGIEAFF	TGTGCCAGCAGCTTACAGGGAATTGAAGCTTTCTTT
TRBD1	TRBV7-2	TRBJ1-1	.	CASSFTGGQNTEAFF	TGTGCCAGCAGCTTCACAGGGGGCCAGAACACTGAAGCTTTCTTT
.	TRBV9	TRBJ1-5	few	CASSAEGVSNQPQHF	TGTGCCAGCAGCGCAGAGGGAGTTAGCAATCAGCCCCAGCATTTT
.	TRBV20-1	TRBJ2-7	.	CSARQGIEQYF	TGCAGTGCTAGACAGGGTATCGAGCAGTACTTC